A single sample is the source of the 23 T cell receptor beta chains below, sequenced in a study of naive and memory T cell subsets. Two oligonucleotides, mixed equimolar, formed the beta constant-region primer covering TRBC1 and TRBC2. TCRdb reprocessed the UMI-ligation and nested PCR reads via MiXCR and lists one record per CDR3 protein. The sample carries several thousand distinct CDR3 sequences, roughly 7.8% recorded once. What was sequenced was CD4+ TEMRA cells from blood. Regarding subset: effector memory re-expressing CD45RA, CD45RA+ CD27-. The receptors here all came from a human donor in good health.

This clonotype was recorded many times. The rearrangement uses TRBV7-3 and TRBJ2-1; weak D call: TRBD1 (6 bases). The ends were cut back, 5 bases at V and 2 bases at J, with 13 bases in the middle. The CDR3 sequence is 15 residues long. The germline V gene encodes CDR1 SGHTA and CDR2 FQGTGA. This CDR3 is CASSALRTAYNEQFF. The CDR3 DNA sequence: TGTGCCAGCAGCGCCCTCCGGACAGCCTACAATGAGCAGTTCTTC.

This clonotype was found many times. The chain combines TRBV11-2 with TRBJ2-3; 9 bases are a match to TRBD1. The CDR3 contains 18 residues. Germline lookup yields CDR1 SGHAT and CDR2 FQNNGV. J lost 6 bases, V lost 4 bases, and 17 bases had no gene match. For the CDR3, the DNA is TGTGCCAGCAGCTCACTCCTCGGACAGGGGATAGGGGCGGATACGCAGTATTTT. It specifies CASSSLLGQGIGADTQYF. The whole variable domain, filled in from reference TRBV11-2 and TRBJ2-3, reads EAGVAQSPRYKIIEKRQSVAFWCNPISGHATLYWYQQILGQGPKLLIQFQNNGVVDDSQLPKDRFSAERLKGVDSTLKIQPAKLEDSAVYLCASSSLLGQGIGADTQYFGPGTRLTVL.

Ten or more counts support this clonotype. The CDR3 region has the DNA TGTGCCAGCAGCCAGGGGCCAAATGAAAAACTGTTTTTT. It encodes CASSQGPNEKLFF. V gene TRBV3-1 combines with J gene TRBJ1-4, with a weak D call TRBD1 (5 bases). This CDR3 comprises 13 residues. CDR1 LGHDT and CDR2 YNNKEL come from the germline V gene (reference sequence). Trimming removed 3 bases from V and 5 bases from J, with 7 bases in between.

This chain uses TRBV6-5 with TRBJ1-1; no clear D gene. The CDR3 runs to 13 residues. The V end was cut by 2 bases, the J end by 1 base, with 5 bases between. Per the germline V gene, CDR1 is MNHEY and CDR2 is SVGAGI. CDR3 region: CASSYGGNTEAFF. CDR3 nucleotide sequence: TGTGCCAGCAGTTACGGTGGGAACACTGAAGCTTTCTTT.

This clonotype was seen repeatedly, ten times or more. The V gene is TRBV7-3, the J gene TRBJ2-1, with 12 nucleotides matching TRBD1. This CDR3 spans 16 amino acids. V was clipped by 5 bases and J by 9 bases; unmatched bases: 11. In germline, CDR1 is SGHTA, CDR2 FQGTGA. The DNA of the CDR3 is TGTGCCAGCAGCCCGCAGGGACAGGGGGCTGGTGGTGAGCAGTTCTTC. The encoded protein is CASSPQGQGAGGEQFF.

This clonotype has ten or more counts. V usage is TRBV7-2 and J usage is TRBJ2-3; D possibly corresponds to TRBD2 (6 bases). V was clipped by 1 base and J by 0 bases, with 14 bases between them. The CDR3 covers 17 residues. Germline V gene data show CDR1 as SGHTA and CDR2 as FQGNSA. The DNA of the CDR3 is TGTGCCAGCAGCTTAGGATCAGGTGCGGGAAGCACAGATACGCAGTATTTT. Encoded protein: CASSLGSGAGSTDTQYF.

The V and J genes are TRBV3-1 and TRBJ1-2; TRBD1 might be the D (6 bases). This CDR3 comprises 13 residues. The V gene's germline CDR1 is LGHDT and CDR2 YNNKEL (reference sequence). V was clipped by 5 bases and J by 6 bases, with 13 bases between them. CDR3 nucleotide sequence: TGTGCCAGCAGCTCCGAGGGGGTGGATGGCTACACCTTC. It encodes CASSSEGVDGYTF.

This clonotype occurred many times. The genes are TRBV14 and TRBJ2-7; D is unresolved. The germline V gene encodes CDR1 SGHDN and CDR2 FVKESK. Trimming cost V 4 bases and J 6 bases, with 16 bases left between them. The CDR3 extends over 14 amino acids. Written as DNA, the CDR3 is TGTGCCAGCAGCCCAAATACGGGCCCGGGCGAGCAGTACTTC. Translation: CASSPNTGPGEQYF.

This clonotype was recorded many times. This chain connects TRBV6-6 to TRBJ1-2, with a tentative D call TRBD1 (6 bases). V was shortened by 5 bases and J by 3 bases, with 13 bases between the two germline ends. CDR1 and CDR2 (germline): MNHNY, SVGAGI (reference sequence). The CDR3 is made up of 14 amino acids. As DNA, the CDR3 is TGTGCCAGCAGTAAGCCTTCAGGGGACTATGGCTACACCTTC. Encoded protein: CASSKPSGDYGYTF.

This clonotype was counted only a few times. The rearrangement joins TRBV30 to TRBJ1-5; no reliable D call. The CDR3 contains 13 residues. The V gene lost 0 bases and the J gene lost 6 bases, with 9 bases spanning the gap. Germline V gene sequence: CDR1 GTSNPN, CDR2 SVGIG (reference sequence). The CDR3 sequence is CAWSVLSGQPQHF. In DNA form, the CDR3 reads TGTGCCTGGAGTGTACTCTCGGGTCAGCCCCAGCATTTT. Drawing the rest from reference TRBV30 and TRBJ1-5, the complete variable domain is SQTIHQWPATLVQPVGSPLSLECTVEGTSNPNLYWYRQAAGRGLQLLFYSVGIGQISSEVPQNLSASRPQDRQFILSSKKLLLSDSGFYLCAWSVLSGQPQHFGDGTRLSIL.

The table lists this clonotype with many counts. The chain employs TRBV27 and TRBJ2-7, with 9 bases fitting TRBD2. Per the germline V gene, CDR1 is MNHEY and CDR2 is SMNVEV (reference sequence). This CDR3 spans 17 amino acids. V shed 5 bases, J shed 3 bases, and the junction held 14 bases outside the gene matches. The CDR3 region has the DNA TGTGCCAGCAGTGAGAGACTAGCGGACCCCCCGCTCTACGAGCAGTACTTC. Amino acids: CASSERLADPPLYEQYF.

This clonotype was picked up a small number of times. The chain employs TRBV24-1 and TRBJ1-2; a weak D match, TRBD1 (6 bases). The CDR3 has 13 residues. CDR1 and CDR2 from the germline V gene are KGHDR and SFDVKD. V was cut by 3 bases and J by 6 bases, with 10 bases left in between. The CDR3 region is CATSDVTGNGYTF. The CDR3 DNA sequence: TGTGCCACCAGTGATGTTACAGGGAATGGCTACACCTTC.

This CDR3 is CASSPVLSHEQYF. The DNA of the CDR3 is TGTGCCAGCAGCCCCGTGTTAAGCCACGAGCAGTACTTC. The V call is TRBV7-7, the J call TRBJ2-7; D not certain. V lost 5 bases and J 5 bases, leaving 13 bases between the germline ends. Germline CDR1 and CDR2: SSHAT and FNYEAQ (reference sequence). CDR3 length: 13 amino acids. Drawing the rest from reference TRBV7-7 and TRBJ2-7, the complete variable domain is GAGVSQSPRYKVTKRGQDVTLRCDPISSHATLYWYQQALGQGPEFLTYFNYEAQPDKSGLPSDRFSAERPEGSISTLTIQRTEQRDSAMYRCASSPVLSHEQYFGPGTRLTVT.

There are a few counts of this clonotype. Since a much larger clone is just one base distant, this may be a read error. This chain uses TRBV27 with TRBJ2-5; no firm D call. V lost 3 bases to trimming and J lost 5 bases, with 10 bases between them. Germline V gene lookup returns CDR1 MNHEY and CDR2 SMNVEV (reference sequence). This CDR3 comprises 13 residues. The CDR3 sequence: CASSLRNRETQYF. The CDR3, as DNA: TGTGCCAGCAGTTTGAGGAATCGGGAGACCCAGTACTTC.

This clonotype has ten or more counts. The genes are TRBV2 and TRBJ2-7, with a tentative D call TRBD2 (5 bases). CDR1 is SNHLY, CDR2 FYNNEI, per germline. The CDR3 is 12 residues long. V was clipped by 7 bases and J by 3 bases, with 10 bases between them. The CDR3 region has the DNA TGTGCCAGCACTGAGGGTCTCTACGAGCAGTACTTC. Translated, it gives CASTEGLYEQYF. The variable domain in full, with the rest retrieved from reference TRBV2 and TRBJ2-7, is EPEVTQTPSHQVTQMGQEVILRCVPISNHLYFYWYRQILGQKVEFLVSFYNNEISEKSEIFDDQFSVERPDGSNFTLKIRSTKLEDSAMYFCASTEGLYEQYFGPGTRLTVT.

This clonotype was observed many times. V usage is TRBV6-1 and J usage is TRBJ1-2; the match to TRBD1 covers 10 bases. Germline V CDR1 and CDR2: MNHNS, SASEGT. The length of the CDR3 is 16 residues. V lost 3 bases, J lost 7 bases, and 11 bases stayed unmatched. CDR3 residues: CASSESRQGAISGYTF. The CDR3 nucleotides are TGTGCCAGCAGTGAGAGTCGACAGGGGGCGATCTCTGGCTACACCTTC.

This clonotype was counted at least ten times. The chain combines TRBV10-3 with TRBJ2-1; 9 nucleotides match TRBD2. Germline V lookup: CDR1 ENHRY, CDR2 SYGVKD. The J segment lost 4 bases and the V segment lost 5 bases, leaving 6 bases of the junction unmatched. The CDR3 contains 15 residues. CDR3 sequence reads: CAISSPSGNYNEQFF. The CDR3 nucleotides are TGTGCCATCAGTAGTCCTAGCGGGAATTACAATGAGCAGTTCTTC.

This clonotype has a handful of counts. The genes are TRBV30 and TRBJ2-2; 11 nucleotides agree with TRBD2. The V gene's germline CDR1 is GTSNPN and CDR2 SVGIG (reference sequence). The CDR3 is 14 amino acids. The ends lost 5 bases at V and 6 bases at J; junction bases unmatched: 5. The DNA of the CDR3 is TGTGCCTGGGGCATGGGACTAGCGGCCGGGGAGCTGTTTTTT. Translating gives CAWGMGLAAGELFF.

J is TRBJ2-7 and V is TRBV20-1, with a possible D match to TRBD2 (6 bases). The CDR3 covers 13 residues. Germline values: CDR1 DFQATT, CDR2 SNEGSKA (reference sequence). Trimming took 6 bases from V and 1 from J, leaving 13 bases between them. The CDR3 sequence is CSAHLGGSYEQYF. The CDR3 DNA reads TGCAGTGCGCACCTCGGGGGATCCTACGAGCAGTACTTC.

This clonotype was counted at least ten times. The chain uses TRBV5-4 and TRBJ2-3; D is perhaps TRBD2 (6 bases). Trimming stripped 0 bases from V and 1 base from J, with 12 bases between. CDR1 is SGHNT and CDR2 is YYREEE in the germline V gene (reference sequence). The CDR3 has 16 amino acids. In DNA form, the CDR3 reads TGTGCCAGCAGCTTGGCCGGGCGGGGACGCACAGATACGCAGTATTTT. Residues: CASSLAGRGRTDTQYF.

The chain uses TRBV23-1 and TRBJ2-3; D remains unclear. TRBV23-1 is identified as an open reading frame with a role that is uncertain. Trimming pared 7 bases from V and 2 bases from J, leaving 22 bases between. There are 17 residues in the CDR3. For the CDR3, the DNA is TGCGCCAGCACCACAACCCGCCGCCGGCTATCCACAGATACGCAGTATTTT. Protein product: CASTTTRRRLSTDTQYF.

In its sample, this clonotype was seen a few times. Written as DNA, the CDR3 is TGCGCCAGCAGCCTAGAACCGACAAGAACCTACGAGCAGTACTTC. Encoded protein: CASSLEPTRTYEQYF. The J gene is TRBJ2-7, the V gene TRBV5-1; the D is unclear. Trimming removed 4 bases at V and 2 bases at J, with 16 bases between. CDR1 SGHRS and CDR2 YFSETQ come from the germline V gene. The CDR3 length is 15 residues.

The sample holds many counts of this clonotype. V usage is TRBV6-2 or TRBV6-3 and J usage is TRBJ2-3; no clear D gene. Looked up from germline, CDR1 is MNHEY and CDR2 is SVGEGT. Trimming removed 2 bases from V and 4 bases from J, with 16 bases in between. This CDR3 region has 16 residues. The CDR3 loop reads CASSYPIGSRSDTQYF. As DNA, the CDR3 is TGTGCCAGCAGTTACCCCATTGGTTCCCGATCAGATACGCAGTATTTT.